The 2 T cell receptor beta chains listed next were all sequenced from one sample in a study of T cell responses to AZD1222 COVID-19 vaccine. TCRdb's copy holds only in-frame clones and misses some; the assay was immunoSEQ multiplex PCR. The data contain 130,000 or so clones, about nine tenths of them singletons. Sequences were derived from peripheral blood, sampled on day 0 of AZD1222 vaccination. These receptors all stem from an adult in good health.

In its sample, this clone was seen once. V and J are TRBV5-1 and TRBJ2-1; a possible D gene is TRBD1 (6 bases). CDR1 SGHRS and CDR2 YFSETQ come from the germline V gene. The CDR3 extends over 14 amino acids. The V gene lost 1 base and the J gene lost 7 bases, with 12 bases spanning the gap. The CDR3 loop is CASSLFPGVNEQFF. The CDR3 coding sequence is TGCGCCAGCAGCTTGTTTCCAGGGGTAAATGAGCAGTTCTTC. The variable domain in full, completed from reference TRBV5-1 and TRBJ2-1, reads KAGVTQTPRYLIKTRGQQVTLSCSPISGHRSVSWYQQTPGQGLQFLFEYFSETQRNKGNFPGRFSGRQFSNSRSEMNVSTLELGDSALYLCASSLFPGVNEQFFGPGTRLTVL.

This clone was observed a single time. The V gene is TRBV29-1, the J gene TRBJ2-7; 9 bases fit TRBD1. Germline trimming cut 6 bases from V and 7 bases from J; bases unmatched to any gene: 13. The CDR3 length is 14 residues. Germline assignment: CDR1 SQVTM and CDR2 ANQGSEA. CDR3 in DNA: TGCAGCGTGGATCCGGGACAGGGACTGCGAGAGCAGTACTTC. This translates into CSVDPGQGLREQYF.